A selection of T cell receptor beta chains follows, all from one sample in a study of immune evolution from preneoplasia to lung adenocarcinoma. Clones were read by immunoSEQ multiplex PCR, and TCRdb kept only the in-frame ones, dropping some. The sample carries roughly 6,100 clones, around four fifths recorded once. Specimen: FFPE minimally invasive lung adenocarcinoma tissue. These receptor sequences come from a person between 50 and 70 years old with lung adenocarcinoma. Each CDR3 is given with its conserved first and last residue. A D gene is named only where the DNA matches it firmly. Only some rows state a clone size, as once, few, many or a class for expanded clones.

v_gene	abundance	d_gene	j_gene	CDR3aa	CDR3nt
TRBV11-3	NA	TRBD2	TRBJ2-5	CASKGSGQETQYF	TGTGCCAGCAAAGGTAGCGGGCAAGAGACCCAGTACTTC
TRBV11-3	NA	NA	TRBJ1-4	CAGTQEEKLFF	TGTGCCGGGACACAGGAGGAAAAACTGTTTTTT
TRBV5-1	NA	TRBD1	TRBJ2-7	CAWDRGRWEQYF	TGCGCCTGGGACAGGGGGAGGTGGGAGCAGTACTTC
TRBV28	NA	NA	TRBJ2-7	CASSPAGGQGVYEQYF	TGTGCCAGCAGTCCTGCGGGGGGACAGGGAGTTTACGAGCAGTACTTC
TRBV6-1	NA	TRBD1	TRBJ1-3	CASRGQGAGNTIYF	TGTGCCAGCAGGGGACAGGGGGCTGGAAACACCATATATTTT
TRBV28	NA	NA	TRBJ1-2	CASIPRGSVYGYTF	TGTGCCAGCATCCCTCGGGGGTCAGTTTATGGCTACACCTTC
TRBV5-1	NA	NA	TRBJ1-2	CASSLEDNYGYTF	TGCGCCAGCAGCTTGGAGGATAACTATGGCTACACCTTC
TRBV4-3	NA	TRBD2	TRBJ2-1	CASSQGGGGGNEQFF	TGCGCCAGCAGCCAAGGCGGCGGGGGAGGCAATGAGCAGTTCTTC
TRBV9	NA	NA	TRBJ2-2	CASSVEEAVPPGELFF	TGTGCCAGCAGCGTAGAGGAGGCAGTCCCCCCCGGGGAGCTGTTTTTT
TRBV11-2	NA	NA	TRBJ1-6	CASSPDGAGAPHF	TGTGCCAGCAGCCCCGACGGGGCGGGGGCGCCCCACTTT
TRBV2	NA	TRBD1	TRBJ2-5	CASSGGDAGGVETQYF	TGTGCCAGTTCAGGGGGAGACGCAGGCGGTGTAGAGACCCAGTACTTC
TRBV28	NA	TRBD1	TRBJ2-7	CASKGQGAYEQYF	TGTGCCAGCAAGGGACAGGGAGCCTACGAGCAGTACTTC
TRBV19	NA	NA	TRBJ1-1	CASSIQGRGTEAFF	TGTGCCAGTAGTATCCAGGGGCGAGGGACTGAAGCTTTCTTT
TRBV19	NA	TRBD2	TRBJ2-3	CASSLRLLAGGTDTQYF	TGTGCCAGTAGCCTCAGGTTACTAGCGGGAGGTACAGATACGCAGTATTTT
TRBV7-2	NA	NA	TRBJ2-5	CASSLVISGNQETQYF	TGTGCCAGCAGCTTAGTAATCTCCGGAAACCAAGAGACCCAGTACTTC
TRBV5-4	NA	TRBD1	TRBJ1-4	CASSRQGSNEKLFF	TGTGCCAGCAGCCGACAGGGAAGTAATGAAAAACTGTTTTTT
TRBV6-1	NA	NA	TRBJ1-2	CASSGSTGANYGYTF	TGTGCCAGCAGTGGTTCAACGGGGGCTAACTATGGCTACACCTTC
TRBV2	NA	NA	TRBJ1-6	CASSDRTVTSPLHF	TGTGCCAGCAGTGATAGGACAGTAACCTCACCCCTCCACTTT
TRBV7-8	NA	NA	TRBJ1-1	CASSAHRVNTEAFF	TGTGCCAGCAGCGCTCACAGGGTGAACACTGAAGCTTTCTTT
TRBV5-1	NA	NA	TRBJ2-1	CASSFTGNEQFF	TGCGCCAGCAGCTTTACAGGGAATGAGCAGTTCTTC
TRBV30	once	NA	TRBJ1-1	CAWSATKSTEAFF	TGTGCCTGGAGCGCCACAAAGTCCACTGAAGCTTTCTTT
TRBV4-2	NA	NA	TRBJ2-7	CASSQAWGGGSYEQYF	TGTGCCAGCAGCCAAGCCTGGGGAGGAGGTTCCTACGAGCAGTACTTC
TRBV30	NA	TRBD2	TRBJ2-3	CAWGLAGGKTITDTQYF	TGTGCCTGGGGGCTAGCGGGGGGGAAAACTATCACAGATACGCAGTATTTT
TRBV19	NA	NA	TRBJ1-3	CASSPGSGSSGNTIYF	TGTGCCAGTAGTCCCGGATCGGGGAGCTCTGGAAACACCATATATTTT
TRBV28	NA	NA	TRBJ2-2	CASSLGWTGELFF	TGTGCCAGCAGTTTAGGGTGGACCGGGGAGCTGTTTTTT
TRBV18	NA	NA	TRBJ2-7	CASSSSHEQYF	TGTGCCAGCTCCTCTTCCCACGAGCAGTACTTC
TRBV5-1	NA	TRBD2	TRBJ2-7	CASSYLAGDLYEQYF	TGCGCCAGCAGCTACTTAGCGGGAGATCTATACGAGCAGTACTTC
TRBV10-2	NA	NA	TRBJ2-7	CASSELDPLGEQYF	TGCGCCAGCAGTGAGCTAGATCCACTGGGAGAGCAGTACTTC